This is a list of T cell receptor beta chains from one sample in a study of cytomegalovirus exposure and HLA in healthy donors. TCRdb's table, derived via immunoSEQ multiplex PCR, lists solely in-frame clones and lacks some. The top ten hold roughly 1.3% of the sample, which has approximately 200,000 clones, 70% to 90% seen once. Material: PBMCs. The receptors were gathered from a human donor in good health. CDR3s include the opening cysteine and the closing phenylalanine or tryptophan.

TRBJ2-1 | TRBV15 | CATSRDSGTAYNEQFF
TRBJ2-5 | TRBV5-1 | CASSRTGGGETQYF
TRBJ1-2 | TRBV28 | CASSRQLSANYGYTF
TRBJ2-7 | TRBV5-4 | CASSSPGAGGPGEQYF
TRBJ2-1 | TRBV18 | CASSPPGTSGAWEQFF
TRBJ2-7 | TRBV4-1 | CASSQDPPTGIFYEQYF
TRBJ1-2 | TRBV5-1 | CASSPLWTENYGYTF
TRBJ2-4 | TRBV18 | CASSPDRAGNIQYF
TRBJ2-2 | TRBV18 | CASSPPSNTGELFF
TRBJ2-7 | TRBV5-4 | CASSLGQPSYEQYF
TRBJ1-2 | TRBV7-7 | CASSDGGYGYGYTF
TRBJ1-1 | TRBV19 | CASSRLNEAEAFF
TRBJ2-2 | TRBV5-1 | CASSPTPNTGELFF
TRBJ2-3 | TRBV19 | CASSILGLAGTTDTQYF
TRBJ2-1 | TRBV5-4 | CASSLASGSGFEQFF
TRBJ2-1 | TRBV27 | CASSSSKTGINEQFF
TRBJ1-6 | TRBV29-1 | CSVRGSLNSPLHF
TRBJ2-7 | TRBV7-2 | CASSFRDSYEQYF
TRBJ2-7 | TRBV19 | CASSLLTGGSNEQYF
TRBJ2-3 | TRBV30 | CAFNTGQYTDTQYF
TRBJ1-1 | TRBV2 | CASSETYPGQVEAFF
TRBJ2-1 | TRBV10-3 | CAISESPAGRRNEQFF
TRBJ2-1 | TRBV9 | CASSVSDAVVNEQFF
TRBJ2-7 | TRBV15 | CATSRDFPSGSYEQYF
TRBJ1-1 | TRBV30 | CAWSQSLGGTEAFF
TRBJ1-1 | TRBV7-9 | CASTRTGPNTEAFF
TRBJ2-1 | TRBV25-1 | CASGQIHEQFF
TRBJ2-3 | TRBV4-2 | CASSQRLAGGTDTQYF
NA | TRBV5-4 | CASSPRGRTSSYEQYF
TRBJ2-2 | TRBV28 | CASSPPRPGELFF
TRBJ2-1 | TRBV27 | CASKTRNIEQFF
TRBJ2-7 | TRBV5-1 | CASSLAGTSDFYEQYF
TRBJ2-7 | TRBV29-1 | CSVDPVPATGWEQYF
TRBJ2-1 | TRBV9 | CASSSTGTSGIVGFF
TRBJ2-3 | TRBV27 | CASTPTGGTDTQYF
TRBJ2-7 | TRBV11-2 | CASSLGSGSQSYEQYF
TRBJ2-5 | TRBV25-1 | CASSETRDSKRGQYF
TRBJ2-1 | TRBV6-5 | CASSPNGEINEQFF
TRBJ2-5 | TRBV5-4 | CASSYDRGGETQYF
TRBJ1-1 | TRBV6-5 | CASRRQGGTEAFF
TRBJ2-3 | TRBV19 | CASRKGGTDTQYF
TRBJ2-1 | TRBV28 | CASSGNGLYNEQFF
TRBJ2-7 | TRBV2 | CASSEAVGPLYQGTYEQYF